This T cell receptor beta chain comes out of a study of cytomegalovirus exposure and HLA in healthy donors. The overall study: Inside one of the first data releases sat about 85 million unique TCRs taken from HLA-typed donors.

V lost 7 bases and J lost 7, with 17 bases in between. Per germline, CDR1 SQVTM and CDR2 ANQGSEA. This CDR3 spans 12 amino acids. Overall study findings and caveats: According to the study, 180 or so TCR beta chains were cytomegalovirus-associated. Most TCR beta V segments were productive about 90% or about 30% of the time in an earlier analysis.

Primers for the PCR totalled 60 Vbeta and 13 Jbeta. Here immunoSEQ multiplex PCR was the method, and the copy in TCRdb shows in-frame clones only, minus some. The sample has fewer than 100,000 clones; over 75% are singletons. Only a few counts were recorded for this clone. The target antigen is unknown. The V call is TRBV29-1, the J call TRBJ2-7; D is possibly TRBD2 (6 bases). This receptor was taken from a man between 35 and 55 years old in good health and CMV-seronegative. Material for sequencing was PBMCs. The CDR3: CSGRGSTWEQYF. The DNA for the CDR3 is TGCAGCGGGCGGGGATCGACTTGGGAGCAGTACTTC.